This T cell receptor (beta chain) stems from a study of blood T cell repertoires in COVID-19. Study context: Acute and convalescent COVID-19 samples came from the United States, Italy and Spain. In each case, the material was cDNA or gDNA derived from T cells, B-cell-depleted T cells, or PBMCs.

In the original workflow: Estimates of nucleated cell counts were drawn from the amplification of reference gene primers. Repertoires were generated with immunoSEQ multiplex PCR, while TCRdb's copy carries only in-frame clones and drops some. V and J calls and clone size are given by that table; D and trimming were obtained from the DNA. The sample contains some 150,000 clones, about 91% of which appear only once. The CDR3 has 15 residues. Trimming cost V 2 bases and J 7 bases, with 17 bases left between them. Per the germline V gene, CDR1 is MNHEY and CDR2 is SVGEGT. V is TRBV6-2 or TRBV6-3 and J is TRBJ1-1, with D perhaps TRBD1 (5 bases). This TCR was sampled from a woman aged 50 to 65 with acute or convalescent COVID-19. Sequencing input: peripheral blood. The CDR3 coding sequence is TGTGCCAGCAGTTACCCCATGCGTGGGGCCTATGAAGCTTTCTTT. Translation gives CASSYPMRGAYEAFF.